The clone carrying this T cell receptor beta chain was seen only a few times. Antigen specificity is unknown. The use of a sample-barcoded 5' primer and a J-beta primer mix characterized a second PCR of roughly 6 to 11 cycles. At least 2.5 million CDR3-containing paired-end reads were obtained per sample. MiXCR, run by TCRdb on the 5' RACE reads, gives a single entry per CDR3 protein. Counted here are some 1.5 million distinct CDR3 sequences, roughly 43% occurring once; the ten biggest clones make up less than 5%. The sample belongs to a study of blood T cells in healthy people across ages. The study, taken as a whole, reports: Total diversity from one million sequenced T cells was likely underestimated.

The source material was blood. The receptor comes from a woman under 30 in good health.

CDR3 in DNA: TGCAGCGTGCGATTAGCGGGGGGTTACAATGAGCAGTTCTTC. It yields the protein CSVRLAGGYNEQFF. The V gene is TRBV29-1, the J gene TRBJ2-1, with 10 bases lining up with TRBD2. The germline V gene has CDR1 SQVTM and CDR2 ANQGSEA. The CDR3 spans 14 residues. V shed 6 bases, J shed 4 bases, and the junction held 6 bases outside the gene matches.